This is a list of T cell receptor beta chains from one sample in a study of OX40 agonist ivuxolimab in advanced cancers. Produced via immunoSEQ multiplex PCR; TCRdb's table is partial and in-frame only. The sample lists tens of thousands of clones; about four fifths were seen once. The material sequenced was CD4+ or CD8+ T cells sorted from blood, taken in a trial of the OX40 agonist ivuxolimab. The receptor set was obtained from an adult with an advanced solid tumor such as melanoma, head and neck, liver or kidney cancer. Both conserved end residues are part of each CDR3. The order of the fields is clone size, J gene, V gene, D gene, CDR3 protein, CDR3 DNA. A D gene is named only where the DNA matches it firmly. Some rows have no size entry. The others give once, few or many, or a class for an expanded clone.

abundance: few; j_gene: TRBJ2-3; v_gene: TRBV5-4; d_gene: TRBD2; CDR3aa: CASSSLAGGSDTQYF; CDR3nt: TGTGCCAGCAGCTCCCTAGCGGGAGGATCAGATACGCAGTATTTT
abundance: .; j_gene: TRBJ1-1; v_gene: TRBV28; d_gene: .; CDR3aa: CASRVGGARPDTEAFF; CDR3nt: TGTGCCAGCAGGGTCGGGGGGGCGCGTCCCGATACTGAAGCTTTCTTT
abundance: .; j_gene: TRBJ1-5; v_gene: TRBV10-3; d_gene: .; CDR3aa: CAISDSGAGQPQHF; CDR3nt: TGTGCCATCAGTGATTCGGGGGCAGGGCAGCCCCAGCATTTT
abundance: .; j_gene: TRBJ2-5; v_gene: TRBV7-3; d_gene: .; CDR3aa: CASSLNRGETQYF; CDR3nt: TGTGCCAGCAGCTTGAATCGAGGGGAGACCCAGTACTTC
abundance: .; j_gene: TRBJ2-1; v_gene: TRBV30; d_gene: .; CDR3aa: CAWTVGPYNEQFF; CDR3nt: TGTGCCTGGACCGTAGGACCCTACAATGAGCAGTTCTTC
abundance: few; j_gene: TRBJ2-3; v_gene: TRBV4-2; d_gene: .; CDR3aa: CASSQELLGTDTQYF; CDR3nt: TGTGCCAGCAGCCAAGAATTACTAGGCACAGATACGCAGTATTTT
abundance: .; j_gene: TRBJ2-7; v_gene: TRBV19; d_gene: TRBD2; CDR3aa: CASSIGLAGASDEQYF; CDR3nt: TGTGCCAGTAGTATCGGACTAGCGGGAGCCAGCGACGAGCAGTACTTC
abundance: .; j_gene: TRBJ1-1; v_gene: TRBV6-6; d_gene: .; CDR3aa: CASTKGISDAEAFF; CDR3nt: TGTGCCAGCACTAAAGGGATTTCCGACGCTGAAGCTTTCTTT
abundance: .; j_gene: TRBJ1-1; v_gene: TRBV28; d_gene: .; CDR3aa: CASSLRGARNTEAFF; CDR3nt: TGTGCCAGCAGTTTAAGGGGGGCCCGGAACACTGAAGCTTTCTTT
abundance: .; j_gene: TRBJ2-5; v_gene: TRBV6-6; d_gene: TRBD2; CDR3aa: CASSYSSGGPEETQYF; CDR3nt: TGTGCCAGCAGTTACTCGTCGGGAGGGCCCGAAGAGACCCAGTACTTC
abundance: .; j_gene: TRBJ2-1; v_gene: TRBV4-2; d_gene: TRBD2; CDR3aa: CASSQGTSGDYNEQFF; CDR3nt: TGTGCCAGCAGCCAAGGGACTAGCGGGGATTACAATGAGCAGTTCTTC
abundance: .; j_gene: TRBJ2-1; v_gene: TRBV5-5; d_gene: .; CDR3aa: CASSSSGPTDEQFF; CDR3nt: TGTGCCAGCAGCTCGTCCGGACCCACCGATGAGCAGTTCTTC
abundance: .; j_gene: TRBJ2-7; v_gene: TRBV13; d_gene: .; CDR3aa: CASSLSWGTSYEQYF; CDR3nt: TGTGCCAGCAGCTTGAGCTGGGGCACCTCCTACGAGCAGTACTTC
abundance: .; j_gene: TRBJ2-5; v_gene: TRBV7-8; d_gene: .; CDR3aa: CASTTGYETQYF; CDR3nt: TGTGCCAGCACCACAGGATACGAGACCCAGTACTTC
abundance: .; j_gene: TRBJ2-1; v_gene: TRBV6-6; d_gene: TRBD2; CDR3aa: CASSFPGTSGHNEQFF; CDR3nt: TGTGCCAGCAGTTTTCCCGGGACTAGCGGGCACAATGAGCAGTTCTTC
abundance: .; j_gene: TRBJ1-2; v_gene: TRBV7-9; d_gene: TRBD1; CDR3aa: CASRPGTGYGYTF; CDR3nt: TGTGCCAGCAGACCGGGGACAGGGTATGGCTACACCTTC
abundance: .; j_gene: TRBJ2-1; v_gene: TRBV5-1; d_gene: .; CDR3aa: CASRPGTGSYNEQFF; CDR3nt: TGCGCCAGCAGACCAGGTACAGGATCCTACAATGAGCAGTTCTTC
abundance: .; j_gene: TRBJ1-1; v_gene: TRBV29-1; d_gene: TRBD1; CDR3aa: CSVDRGRGNTEAFF; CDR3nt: TGCAGCGTCGACAGGGGCCGGGGGAACACTGAAGCTTTCTTT
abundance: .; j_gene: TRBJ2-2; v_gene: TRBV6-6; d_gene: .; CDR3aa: CASRNGVRLTGELFF; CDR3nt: TGTGCCAGCAGAAACGGGGTCAGGCTCACCGGGGAGCTGTTTTTT
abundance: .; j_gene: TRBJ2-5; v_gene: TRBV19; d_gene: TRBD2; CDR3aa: CASRASGGGETQYF; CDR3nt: TGTGCCAGTAGGGCTAGCGGGGGGGGTGAGACCCAGTACTTC
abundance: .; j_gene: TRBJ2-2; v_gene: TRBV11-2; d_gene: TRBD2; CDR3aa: CASSLLAGVGELFF; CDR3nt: TGTGCCAGCAGCTTATTAGCGGGAGTTGGGGAGCTGTTTTTT
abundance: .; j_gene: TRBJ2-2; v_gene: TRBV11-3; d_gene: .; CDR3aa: CASSLGVANTGELFF; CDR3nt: TGTGCCAGCAGCTTAGGGGTCGCGAACACCGGGGAGCTGTTTTTT
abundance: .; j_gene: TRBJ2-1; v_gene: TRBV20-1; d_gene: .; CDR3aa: CSATLGWEQFF; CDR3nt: TGCAGTGCTACACTAGGCTGGGAGCAGTTCTTC
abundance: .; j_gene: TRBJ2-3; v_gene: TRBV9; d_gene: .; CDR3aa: CASSRGSIASTDTQYF; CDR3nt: TGTGCCAGCAGCCGGGGGTCTATTGCTAGCACAGATACGCAGTATTTT
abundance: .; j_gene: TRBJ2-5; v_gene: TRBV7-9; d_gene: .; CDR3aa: CASSLPPRGRRGDQETQYF; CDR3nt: TGTGCCAGCAGCTTACCCCCCCGGGGCAGGCGGGGAGATCAAGAGACCCAGTACTTC
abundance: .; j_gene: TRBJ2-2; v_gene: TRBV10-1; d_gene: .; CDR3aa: CASSARGANTGELFF; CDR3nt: TGCGCCAGCAGTGCCAGGGGCGCGAACACCGGGGAGCTGTTTTTT
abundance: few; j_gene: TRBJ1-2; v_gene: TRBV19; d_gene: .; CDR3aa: CASSGGSIGYTF; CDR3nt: TGTGCCAGTAGTGGGGGTTCGATCGGCTACACCTTC
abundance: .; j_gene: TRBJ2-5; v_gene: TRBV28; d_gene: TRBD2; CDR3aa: CASSAGLAGVIETQYF; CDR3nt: TGTGCCAGCAGCGCGGGACTAGCGGGAGTAATAGAGACCCAGTACTTC
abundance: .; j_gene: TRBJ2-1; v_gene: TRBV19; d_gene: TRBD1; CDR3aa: CASSINSGDRGNEQFF; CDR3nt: TGTGCCAGTAGTATCAATAGCGGGGACAGGGGTAATGAGCAGTTCTTC
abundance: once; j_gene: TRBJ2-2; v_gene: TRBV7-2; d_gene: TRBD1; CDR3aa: CASSVDRGQVEYTGELFF; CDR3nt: TGTGCCAGCAGCGTCGACAGGGGTCAGGTTGAGTACACCGGGGAGCTGTTTTTT
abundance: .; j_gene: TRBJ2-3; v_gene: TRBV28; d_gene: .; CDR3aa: CASSFSGVNTQYF; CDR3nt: TGTGCCAGCAGTTTCAGTGGGGTAAATACGCAGTATTTT
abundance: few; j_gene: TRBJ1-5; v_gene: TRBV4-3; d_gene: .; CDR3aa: CASSGSWQGNQPQHF; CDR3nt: TGCGCCAGCAGCGGGAGCTGGCAGGGGAATCAGCCCCAGCATTTT
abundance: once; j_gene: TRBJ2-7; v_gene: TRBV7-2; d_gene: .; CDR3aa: CASSLDLSVSSYEQYF; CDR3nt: TGTGCCAGCAGCTTAGACTTGTCCGTGAGCTCCTACGAGCAGTACTTC
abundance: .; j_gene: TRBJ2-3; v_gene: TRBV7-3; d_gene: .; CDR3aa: CASSPRGSGLSTDTQYF; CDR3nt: TGTGCCAGCAGCCCTCGGGGTAGCGGATTAAGCACAGATACGCAGTATTTT
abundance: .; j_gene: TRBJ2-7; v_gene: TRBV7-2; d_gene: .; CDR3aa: CASSSAGTYSYEQYF; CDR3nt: TGTGCCAGCAGCTCGGCGGGGACGTACTCCTACGAGCAGTACTTC
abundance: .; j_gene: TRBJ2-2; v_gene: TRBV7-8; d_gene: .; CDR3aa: CASSQLGQNTGELFF; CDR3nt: TGTGCCAGCAGCCAACTGGGACAGAACACCGGGGAGCTGTTTTTT
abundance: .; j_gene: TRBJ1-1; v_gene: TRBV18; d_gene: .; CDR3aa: CASSPPLTVENTEAFF; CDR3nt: TGTGCCAGCTCACCACCATTGACCGTGGAGAACACTGAAGCTTTCTTT
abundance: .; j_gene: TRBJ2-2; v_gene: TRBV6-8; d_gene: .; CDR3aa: CASIYLWDTGELFF; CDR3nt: TGTGCCAGCATCTATTTATGGGACACCGGGGAGCTGTTTTTT
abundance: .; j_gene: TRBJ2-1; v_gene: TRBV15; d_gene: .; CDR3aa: CATSLFSGAYNEQFF; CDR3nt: TGTGCCACCAGCTTGTTTAGTGGGGCCTACAATGAGCAGTTCTTC
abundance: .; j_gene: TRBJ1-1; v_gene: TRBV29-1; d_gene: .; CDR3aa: CSVEGQRNTEAFF; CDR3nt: TGCAGCGTTGAAGGGCAGAGGAACACTGAAGCTTTCTTT